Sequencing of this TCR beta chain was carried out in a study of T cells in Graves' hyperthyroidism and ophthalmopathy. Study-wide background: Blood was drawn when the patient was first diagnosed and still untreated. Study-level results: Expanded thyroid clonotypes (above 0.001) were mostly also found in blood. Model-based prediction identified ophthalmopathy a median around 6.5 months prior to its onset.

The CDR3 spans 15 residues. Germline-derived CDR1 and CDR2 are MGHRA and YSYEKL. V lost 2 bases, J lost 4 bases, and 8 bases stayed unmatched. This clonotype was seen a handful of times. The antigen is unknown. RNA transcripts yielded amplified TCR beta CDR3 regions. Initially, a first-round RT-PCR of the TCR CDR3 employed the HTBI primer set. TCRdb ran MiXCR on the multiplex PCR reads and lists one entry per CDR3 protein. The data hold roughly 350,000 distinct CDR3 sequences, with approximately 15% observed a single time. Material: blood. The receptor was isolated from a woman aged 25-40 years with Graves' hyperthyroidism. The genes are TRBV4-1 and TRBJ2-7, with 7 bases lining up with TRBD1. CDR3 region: CASSQTQTGMYEQYF. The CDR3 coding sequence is TGCGCCAGCAGCCAAACCCAGACAGGGATGTACGAGCAGTACTTC.